This T cell receptor beta chain came from a study of T cell responses to AZD1222 COVID-19 vaccine. General study results and limits: There were vaccine-associated CD4 TCRs across spike, dominant at 160-218 and 743-854. It was only a handful of AZD1222 recipients who were seropositive at baseline. After the peak T cell response, and only then, were repertoires sampled.

Investigators merged groups given second doses at roughly 4 or roughly 12 weeks. CDR3 length: 15 residues. Germline V gives CDR1 MNHEY, CDR2 SMNVEV (reference sequence). With V trimmed by 3 bases and J by 2 bases, 5 bases remained unmatched. This clone was recorded only once. Antigen unknown. The protocol was immunoSEQ multiplex PCR, while the TCRdb copy is restricted to in-frame clones and leaves out a portion. Of about 34,000 clones in the sample, about 80% were seen once. The rearrangement uses TRBV27 and TRBJ2-7; 9 nucleotides line up with TRBD1. The sequences come from peripheral blood, collected 28 days after the second AZD1222 dose. The clonotype comes from an adult who received the AZD1222 COVID-19 vaccine. Written as DNA, the CDR3 is TGTGCCAGCAGTTTGCCGGGACAGGGCACCTACGAGCAGTACTTC. Residues: CASSLPGQGTYEQYF.